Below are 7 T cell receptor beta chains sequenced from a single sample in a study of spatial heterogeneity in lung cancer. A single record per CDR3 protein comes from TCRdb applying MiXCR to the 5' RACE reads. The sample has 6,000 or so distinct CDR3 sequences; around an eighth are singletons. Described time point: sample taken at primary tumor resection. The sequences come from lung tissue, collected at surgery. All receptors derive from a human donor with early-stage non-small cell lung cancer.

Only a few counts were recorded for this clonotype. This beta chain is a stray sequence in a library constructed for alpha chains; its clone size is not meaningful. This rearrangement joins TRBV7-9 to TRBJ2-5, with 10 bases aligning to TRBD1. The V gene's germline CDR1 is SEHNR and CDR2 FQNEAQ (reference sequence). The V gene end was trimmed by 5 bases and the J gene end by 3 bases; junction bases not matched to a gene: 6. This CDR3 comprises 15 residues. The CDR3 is CASSMGQGNKETQYF. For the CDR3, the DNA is TGTGCCAGCAGCATGGGACAGGGGAACAAAGAGACCCAGTACTTC.

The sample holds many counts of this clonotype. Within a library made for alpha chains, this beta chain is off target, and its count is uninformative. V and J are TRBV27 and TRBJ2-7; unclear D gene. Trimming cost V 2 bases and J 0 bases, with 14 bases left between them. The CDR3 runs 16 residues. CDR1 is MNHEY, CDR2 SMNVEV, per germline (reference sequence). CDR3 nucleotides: TGTGCCAGCAGTTTAAATCCAGCGTCTAGCTCCTACGAGCAGTACTTC. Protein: CASSLNPASSSYEQYF.

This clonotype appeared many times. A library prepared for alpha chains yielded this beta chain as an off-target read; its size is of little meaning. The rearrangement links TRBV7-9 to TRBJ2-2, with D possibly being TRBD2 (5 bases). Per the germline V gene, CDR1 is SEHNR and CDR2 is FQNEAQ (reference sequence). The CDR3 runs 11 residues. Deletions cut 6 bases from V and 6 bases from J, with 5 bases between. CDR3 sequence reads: CASRGAGELFF. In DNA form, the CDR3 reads TGTGCCAGCAGGGGAGCCGGGGAGCTGTTTTTT.

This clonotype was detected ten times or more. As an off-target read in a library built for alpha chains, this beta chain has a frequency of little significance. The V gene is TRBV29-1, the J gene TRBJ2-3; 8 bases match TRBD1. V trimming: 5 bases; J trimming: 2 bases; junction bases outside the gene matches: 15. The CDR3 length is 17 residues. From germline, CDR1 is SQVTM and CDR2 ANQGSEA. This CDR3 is CSVSASSRTGPTDTQYF. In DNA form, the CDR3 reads TGCAGCGTTTCTGCCTCCTCCCGGACAGGGCCCACAGATACGCAGTATTTT.

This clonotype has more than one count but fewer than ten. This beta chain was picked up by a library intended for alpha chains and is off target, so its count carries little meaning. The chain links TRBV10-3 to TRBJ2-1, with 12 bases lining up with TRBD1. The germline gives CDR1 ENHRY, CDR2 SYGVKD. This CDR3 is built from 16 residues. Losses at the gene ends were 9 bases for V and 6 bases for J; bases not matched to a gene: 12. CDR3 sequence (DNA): TGTGCCATAAGCCCGGGACAGGGGGCCATTGGCAATGAGCAGTTCTTC. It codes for CAISPGQGAIGNEQFF.

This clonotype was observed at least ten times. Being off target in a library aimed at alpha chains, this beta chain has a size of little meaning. The CDR3 spells CASSETREGEKLFF. CDR3 DNA sequence: TGTGCCAGCAGTGAAACCAGGGAAGGTGAAAAACTGTTTTTT. The chain joins TRBV2 to TRBJ1-4; D may be TRBD1 (5 bases). Trimming took off 2 bases at V and 7 bases at J, with 11 bases between the two ends. Germline lookup yields CDR1 SNHLY and CDR2 FYNNEI. The CDR3 loop spans 14 amino acids.

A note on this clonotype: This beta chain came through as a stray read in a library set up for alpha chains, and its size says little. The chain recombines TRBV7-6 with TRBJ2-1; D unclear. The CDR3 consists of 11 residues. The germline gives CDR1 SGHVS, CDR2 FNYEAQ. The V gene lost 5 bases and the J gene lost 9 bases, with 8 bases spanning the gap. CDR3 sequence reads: CASSPTPEQFF. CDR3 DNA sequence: TGTGCCAGCAGCCCAACGCCTGAGCAGTTCTTC.